This is a list of T cell receptor beta chains from one sample in a study of T cells in Graves' hyperthyroidism and ophthalmopathy. A single record per CDR3 protein comes from TCRdb applying MiXCR to the multiplex PCR reads. Among about 360,000 distinct CDR3 sequences listed, 15% to 19% were seen once. Material: blood. These TCRs come from a woman between 18 and 29 years old with Graves' hyperthyroidism that later progressed to Graves' ophthalmopathy. Both conserved end residues are part of each CDR3. A D gene is named only where the DNA matches it firmly. Rows give clone size only sometimes, using once, few, many, or a class for an expanded clone.

clone size	V gene	D gene	J gene	CDR3 protein	CDR3 DNA
many	TRBV7-9	NA	TRBJ2-1	CASSLSVGANEQFF	TGTGCCAGCAGCTTATCCGTGGGGGCAAATGAGCAGTTCTTC
NA	TRBV6-2/TRBV6-3	NA	TRBJ1-2	CASTGGDGYTF	TGTGCCAGCACGGGGGGCGATGGCTACACCTTC
few	TRBV2	TRBD2	TRBJ2-7	CASSRILSGDTYEQYF	TGTGCCAGCAGTCGCATACTTAGCGGGGATACCTACGAGCAGTACTTC
many	TRBV6-2/TRBV6-3	TRBD2	TRBJ2-1	CASSYSKREGRRNEQFF	TGTGCCAGCAGTTATTCGAAGCGGGAGGGCCGGCGGAATGAGCAGTTCTTC
few	TRBV6-2/TRBV6-3	NA	TRBJ1-5	CASSYSGSQPQHF	TGTGCCAGCAGTTACTCGGGGAGTCAGCCCCAGCATTTT
many	TRBV27	TRBD1	TRBJ1-4	CASSQGGGHEKLFF	TGTGCCAGCAGTCAGGGGGGGGGGCACGAAAAACTGTTTTTT
many	TRBV6-5	TRBD1	TRBJ2-1	CASSYSFGTGTVNEQFF	TGTGCCAGCAGTTACTCGTTCGGGACAGGGACAGTCAATGAGCAGTTCTTC
many	TRBV15	NA	TRBJ2-2	CATSRGGMTNTGELFF	TGTGCCACCAGCAGAGGTGGGATGACGAACACCGGGGAGCTGTTTTTT
many	TRBV3-1	NA	TRBJ2-7	CASSQDRGMGEQYF	TGTGCCAGCAGCCAAGATCGGGGGATGGGCGAGCAGTACTTC
many	TRBV7-8	NA	TRBJ2-7	CASSWRGMTYEQYF	TGTGCCAGCTCGTGGCGGGGAATGACCTACGAGCAGTACTTC
many	TRBV7-2	NA	TRBJ2-7	CASSSLSAEPAYEQYF	TGTGCCAGCAGCTCCCTATCGGCGGAGCCCGCCTACGAGCAGTACTTC
NA	TRBV28	NA	TRBJ2-7	CASSLLGGSYEQYF	TGTGCCAGCAGTTTATTGGGGGGCTCCTACGAGCAGTACTTC
many	TRBV7-9	NA	TRBJ2-7	CASSLVGTRDEQYF	TGTGCCAGCAGCTTAGTGGGGACCAGGGACGAGCAGTACTTC
NA	TRBV6-1	NA	TRBJ1-4	CASSPSGGIFEKLFF	TGTGCCAGCAGCCCTTCGGGGGGAATTTTTGAAAAACTGTTTTTT
NA	TRBV7-8	NA	TRBJ1-6	CASSPQSDSERPLHF	TGTGCCAGCAGCCCCCAGTCGGATTCTGAAAGACCCCTCCACTTT
many	TRBV7-9	NA	TRBJ1-3	CASSAGSSGNTIYF	TGTGCCAGCAGCGCGGGATCCTCTGGAAACACCATATATTTT
NA	TRBV4-2	TRBD2	TRBJ2-1	CASSHITRLAGEISSYNEQFF	TGTGCCAGCAGCCATATCACGCGGCTAGCGGGAGAGATTAGCTCCTACAATGAGCAGTTCTTC
NA	TRBV7-2	NA	TRBJ2-5	CASSLFALAGQETQYF	TGTGCCAGCAGCTTATTCGCTTTGGCGGGGCAAGAGACCCAGTACTTC
NA	TRBV20-1	TRBD1	TRBJ1-1	CSARRTGGFEAFF	TGCAGTGCTAGAAGGACAGGGGGCTTTGAAGCTTTCTTT
few	TRBV28	NA	TRBJ2-1	CASNPEGMGPYNEQFF	TGTGCCAGCAACCCGGAGGGGATGGGCCCCTACAATGAGCAGTTCTTC
many	TRBV11-2	NA	TRBJ2-2	CASSWDWNTGELFF	TGTGCCAGCAGCTGGGACTGGAACACCGGGGAGCTGTTTTTT
many	TRBV28	TRBD2	TRBJ2-3	CASSLQRETDTQYF	TGTGCCAGCAGTTTACAGCGGGAGACAGATACGCAGTATTTT
many	TRBV27	TRBD1	TRBJ2-3	CASSRDRARTDTQYF	TGTGCCAGCAGTCGCGACAGGGCGAGAACAGATACGCAGTATTTT
NA	TRBV29-1	TRBD2	TRBJ2-3	CSVLAGVVYTQYF	TGCAGCGTTCTAGCGGGAGTTGTTTATACGCAGTATTTT
many	TRBV27	TRBD1	TRBJ2-7	CASSGGRGEQYF	TGTGCCAGCTCAGGGGGCAGGGGGGAGCAGTACTTC
few	TRBV16	NA	TRBJ2-7	CASSQAGVAYEQYF	TGTGCCAGCAGCCAAGCAGGGGTAGCCTACGAGCAGTACTTC
NA	TRBV28	NA	TRBJ2-1	CASSFIPNEQFF	TGTGCCAGCAGTTTCATCCCCAATGAGCAGTTCTTC
NA	TRBV4-2	TRBD2	TRBJ2-1	CAAGLAGVNEQFF	TGTGCAGCCGGGCTAGCGGGAGTCAATGAGCAGTTCTTC
few	TRBV19	NA	TRBJ1-2	CASSPYLGTPSGGYTF	TGTGCCAGTAGTCCTTATTTGGGGACGCCCAGTGGTGGCTACACCTTC
many	TRBV12-3/TRBV12-4	NA	TRBJ2-7	CASSFLSSYEQYF	TGTGCCAGCAGCTTTCTTAGCTCCTACGAGCAGTACTTC
many	TRBV20-1	NA	TRBJ2-3	CSASRRPKRTDTQYF	TGCAGTGCTAGTAGGCGTCCGAAACGCACAGATACGCAGTATTTT
few	TRBV20-1	TRBD1	TRBJ2-7	CSARSPGTVYEQYF	TGCAGTGCTAGATCCCCCGGGACAGTCTACGAGCAGTACTTC
many	TRBV20-1	NA	TRBJ2-7	CSARDGEVPEQYF	TGCAGTGCTAGAGATGGGGAAGTCCCCGAGCAGTACTTC
NA	TRBV13	NA	TRBJ1-2	CASSSDVAASYGYTF	TGTGCCAGCAGCTCCGATGTTGCAGCGAGCTATGGCTACACCTTC
many	TRBV6-1	NA	TRBJ1-5	CASSTTPRSNQPQHF	TGTGCCAGCAGTACGACCCCTAGGAGTAATCAGCCCCAGCATTTT
few	TRBV7-3	NA	TRBJ2-6	CASSPQPGNSGANVLTF	TGTGCCAGCAGCCCCCAGCCGGGGAACTCTGGGGCCAACGTCCTGACTTTC
few	TRBV7-8	NA	TRBJ2-2	CASSLALSRTGGLFF	TGTGCCAGCAGCTTAGCGTTATCGCGCACCGGGGGGCTGTTTTTT
few	TRBV19	NA	TRBJ2-1	CASSRLGDYNEQFF	TGTGCCAGTAGTCGCCTAGGAGACTACAATGAGCAGTTCTTC
many	TRBV6-1	NA	TRBJ1-4	CASSSLSEAQGKLFF	TGTGCCAGCAGTTCTTTGAGCGAGGCACAGGGAAAACTGTTTTTT
many	TRBV18	NA	TRBJ1-1	CASSPNAGDTEAFF	TGTGCCAGCTCACCTAACGCTGGGGACACTGAAGCTTTCTTT
many	TRBV2	TRBD2	TRBJ2-5	CASSGSGDQETQYF	TGTGCCAGCTCGGGAAGCGGGGACCAAGAGACCCAGTACTTC
many	TRBV28	TRBD1	TRBJ2-5	CASSPMDRVGVKTQYF	TGTGCCAGCAGTCCGATGGACAGGGTTGGAGTGAAGACCCAGTACTTC
many	TRBV10-3	TRBD2	TRBJ2-1	CAISELAGTNNEQFF	TGTGCCATCAGTGAATTAGCGGGGACAAACAATGAGCAGTTCTTC
NA	TRBV18	TRBD1	TRBJ1-5	CASSPTGAANQPQHF	TGTGCCAGCTCACCAACAGGGGCGGCGAACCAGCCCCAGCATTTT
many	TRBV11-2	TRBD2	TRBJ2-7	CASSGGGNRNYEQYF	TGTGCCAGCAGCGGGGGGGGGAACAGGAACTACGAGCAGTACTTC
few	TRBV6-1	NA	TRBJ1-5	CASSDQGGQPQHF	TGTGCCAGCAGCGACCAAGGTGGACAGCCCCAGCATTTT
few	TRBV5-1	TRBD1	TRBJ2-3	CASRFGQDTDTQYF	TGCGCCAGCAGATTCGGACAGGACACAGATACGCAGTATTTT
many	TRBV3-1	NA	TRBJ1-6	CASSQRGGRNHSPLHF	TGTGCCAGCAGCCAACGGGGGGGCCGAAATCATTCACCCCTCCACTTT
many	TRBV11-1	NA	TRBJ2-5	CASSSASETQYF	TGTGCCAGCAGCTCGGCGTCGGAGACCCAGTACTTC